The entry that follows covers one T cell receptor (beta chain) sequence. These data come from a study of blood T cell repertoires in COVID-19. The overall study: COVID-19 samples, acute and convalescent, were from the United States, Italy and Spain. From T cells, B-cell-depleted T cells, or PBMCs came the material, which was cDNA or gDNA.

Germline CDR1 is KGHDR and CDR2 is SFDVKD. The CDR3 length is 14 residues. V shed 1 base and J shed 2 bases, with 4 bases lying between them. Some clones are missing from TCRdb's copy, which holds only in-frame ones; the method was immunoSEQ multiplex PCR. The data show hundreds of thousands of clones, about nine tenths seen once. The chain is built from TRBV24-1 and TRBJ1-4; D gene unclear. This clonotype was obtained from a man at least 80 years old with acute or convalescent COVID-19. Sequencing used peripheral blood. CDR3 sequence: CATSDFRTNEKLFF. CDR3 in DNA: TGTGCCACCAGTGATTTCCGTACTAATGAAAAACTGTTTTTT.